This T cell receptor beta chain is drawn from a study of beta chain features in type 1 diabetes. General study results and limits: More deletions and fewer insertions at VDJ junctions were seen in type 1 diabetes patients. Moderately but significantly shorter TCRB CDR3s were found in Type 1 diabetes patients in all four CD4+ subsets.

Purity above 98% was achieved in all sorted populations. Regarding this clone: Its target is not known. Other DNA sequences in this sample translate to the same CDR3.

The CDR3 length is 13 residues. Germline trimming cut 3 bases from V and 3 bases from J; bases unmatched to any gene: 0. Germline-derived CDR1 and CDR2 are SQVTM and ANQGSEA. The whole isolated RNA underwent reverse transcription, so sequencing captured expressed TCRB transcripts. Naive, central memory and regulatory T cell samples came to a mean of about 3.9 million reads. Sequencing used immunoSEQ multiplex PCR; TCRdb keeps in-frame clones, though not all of them. This repertoire shows about 230,000 clones, roughly 16% found once; its top ten account for about 0.08%. This receptor was obtained from a man aged 30 to 45 with type 1 diabetes. The genes are TRBV29-1 and TRBJ2-1; 9 nucleotides match TRBD1. Material: naive CD4+ T cells from blood. DNA for the CDR3: TGCAGCGTTGAGGGACAGGGCTACAATGAGCAGTTCTTC. Translation: CSVEGQGYNEQFF.